What follows is one T cell receptor (beta chain) and its context. Its specific antigen is unknown. Per-base quality was not reported, and no clone a single base away is much larger than it. The source of the sample is a study of CD8 T cells in Susac syndrome (dated by TCRdb to about 2019). Background on the whole study: Whether CD8+ T cell activation and differentiation in Susac syndrome was antigen driven was tested using repertoire sequencing. Paper-wide results and their limitations: The study acknowledged that relatively few individuals were included in the TCR sequencing and HLA analysis.

High-throughput TCR beta sequencing profiled peripheral blood CD8+ and CD4+ T cells from healthy donors, Susac syndrome patients and multiple sclerosis patients. Healthy donors were included as age- and sex-matched controls. Bulk CD8+ and CD4+ T cells were purified by magnetic negative isolation, whereas CD8+ TEMRA cells were enriched by FACS. Blood was collected in EDTA tubes and processed within 24 hours, with PBMCs isolated through density gradient centrifugation. PBMCs intended for TCR sequencing were cryopreserved in liquid nitrogen and thawed later in a water bath at 37 degrees C. The sorted or isolated CD4+, CD8+ and CD8+ TEMRA cells reached a purity of at least 90%. RNA was extracted using the RNeasy kit, and roughly 0.45 to 1 ug of the RNA was reverse transcribed with random hexamers. The immunoSEQ multiplex PCR assay, covering 54 Vbeta and 13 Jbeta segments, was used to amplify TCR beta CDR3 regions. To correct PCR amplification bias, a synthetic template baseline was used for both primer optimization and computational correction. The study's own analysis went as follows. Reads were annotated to V, D and J genes per IMGT and analyzed with immunoSEQ Analyzer, keeping only productive sequences. Clonality was computed as one minus Shannon entropy normalized by log2 of the number of productive unique sequences. For each patient and control, public and private clones were evaluated within the 100 most prevalent clones. Clones were defined as Susac-specific if absent from the healthy and MS cohorts, from 1052 published viral clones and from other ImmuneACCESS disease sequences. TCRdb passed the public sequencing reads through fastp at Q25 and MiXCR, retaining productive beta sequences. Merged by CDR3 protein, the rows form single entries marked with the most common genes and DNA. The V and J calls come from TCRdb's annotation, not from the publication. Recorded for this sample are around 200,000 distinct CDR3 sequences; roughly 94% of them occurred a single time. Of the sample, 0.1% falls within the top ten clones.

This receptor was obtained from a human donor in good health. The sample was CD4+ T cells from PBMCs.

The CDR3 here reads CAWSRRQSRAFF. The sequence in DNA is TGTGCCTGGAGTAGGCGGCAGTCGCGGGCTTTCTTT. The V and J segments used are TRBV30 and TRBJ1-1, with no confidently assigned D gene. The CDR3 measures 12 amino acids from cysteine to phenylalanine. Left in the record is the CDR3 DNA by itself, 36 bases read in frame from the first base. CDR1 GTSNPN and CDR2 SVGIG are derived from the germline V gene (reference sequence). V is clipped by 2 bases and J by 11 bases, and the sequence between their germline boundaries is 15 bases long.